This T cell receptor beta chain stems from a study of T cells in Graves' hyperthyroidism and ophthalmopathy. The source material, RNA transcripts, was used to amplify TCR beta CDR3 regions. During a first-round RT-PCR of the TCR CDR3, the HTBI primer set was used. One entry per CDR3 protein results from TCRdb running MiXCR on the multiplex PCR reads. The table includes 360,000 or so distinct CDR3 sequences, less than 20% detected once. Ophthalmopathy patients showed a Clinical Activity Score of at least 3, NOSPECS grade of at least 4 and duration under 3 months. Exclusion of patients followed from uncontrolled infection, other autoimmune disease, pregnancy or lactation. A roughly 9.1 ml volume of fresh peripheral blood provided the PBMCs. Germline V gives CDR1 SGHTA, CDR2 FQGNSA. V was trimmed by 0 bases and J by 2 bases, leaving 10 bases between them. There are 16 residues in the CDR3. This clonotype was counted at least ten times.

The receptor was isolated from a woman between 40 and 50 years old with Graves' ophthalmopathy. Sequenced: blood. The J gene is TRBJ2-2, the V gene TRBV7-2; perhaps TRBD2 as D (5 bases). The CDR3, as DNA: TGTGCCAGCAGCTTAGCGAGGACTCCTAACACCGGGGAGCTGTTTTTT. Amino acids: CASSLARTPNTGELFF.